The 9 T cell receptor beta chains below were found in one sample sequenced in a study of identical twins. TCRdb processed the 5' RACE reads anew with MiXCR; each CDR3 protein has one entry. The profile covers 690,000 or so distinct CDR3 sequences, with roughly 6% appearing a single time and 1.5% to 2% taken by the ten largest. Sequencing input: naive T cells sorted from blood. The receptors originated from a man younger than 35 in good health.

This clonotype was counted at least ten times. The chain employs TRBV15 and TRBJ1-5; D not certain. Germline CDR1 is LNHNV and CDR2 is YYDKDF (reference sequence). V shed 5 bases and J shed 5 bases, with 4 bases lying between them. The CDR3 length is 11 residues. For the CDR3, the DNA is TGTGCCACCAGCGGGTATCAGCCCCAGCATTTT. It translates to CATSGYQPQHF.

The J gene is TRBJ1-4, the V gene TRBV2, with D perhaps TRBD1 (5 bases). Germline V gives CDR1 SNHLY, CDR2 FYNNEI. The CDR3 has 15 amino acids. V shed 7 bases and J shed 0 bases, with 12 bases lying between them. The CDR3 is CASNLQGATNEKLFF. CDR3 coding DNA: TGTGCCAGCAATCTCCAGGGAGCAACTAATGAAAAACTGTTTTTT.

This clonotype was seen ten or more times. The chain joins TRBV7-3 to TRBJ1-1, with 7 positions matching TRBD1. V gave up 5 bases and J gave up 0 bases; unmatched junction bases: 6. The CDR3 consists of 15 residues. Germline V lookup: CDR1 SGHTA, CDR2 FQGTGA. The CDR3 is CASSPSGQMNTEAFF. Written as DNA, the CDR3 is TGTGCCAGCAGCCCATCGGGACAGATGAACACTGAAGCTTTCTTT.

Many counts were recorded for this clonotype. The chain combines TRBV5-1 with TRBJ2-1; TRBD1 agrees at 7 bases. The CDR3 runs to 15 residues. Germline V lookup: CDR1 SGHRS, CDR2 YFSETQ. Trimming took 3 bases from V and 1 from J; bases not matched to a gene: 4. Here the CDR3 reads CASSSTGDSYNEQFF. CDR3 nucleotides: TGCGCCAGCAGCTCTACAGGGGATTCCTACAATGAGCAGTTCTTC.

This clonotype was seen ten or more times. The chain couples TRBV15 to TRBJ2-7; 8 bases are a match to TRBD2. The CDR3 extends over 17 amino acids. The V gene's germline CDR1 is LNHNV and CDR2 YYDKDF (reference sequence). The trim removed 6 bases at V and 0 bases at J, leaving 13 bases unmatched. The CDR3 DNA sequence: TGTGCCACCAGTTCGCTCATTAGCGGGACCCTCTCCTACGAGCAGTACTTC. It is translated as CATSSLISGTLSYEQYF.

This clonotype was seen many times. The rearrangement joins TRBV7-2 to TRBJ2-2; 7 bases agree with TRBD2. CDR3 length: 17 amino acids. The ends lost 2 bases at V and 5 bases at J; junction bases unmatched: 11. Germline CDR1 SGHTA, CDR2 FQGNSA. The DNA of the CDR3 is TGTGCCAGCAGCTTATGGGGCGGGAGAAAGAATACCGGGGAGCTGTTTTTT. Translating it yields CASSLWGGRKNTGELFF.

This clonotype was recorded a few times. The gene calls are TRBV12-3 or TRBV12-4 and TRBJ2-2; 9 nucleotides agree with TRBD2. J lost 6 bases, V lost 5 bases, and 7 bases had no gene match. The CDR3 covers 15 residues. The CDR3 region has the DNA TGTGCCAGCAGTGGTAGCGGGAGTACCGCCGGGGAGCTGTTTTTT. Translation: CASSGSGSTAGELFF.

This clonotype has just a few counts. The J gene is TRBJ2-3, the V gene TRBV27; D might be TRBD1 (5 bases). Per the germline V gene, CDR1 is MNHEY and CDR2 is SMNVEV (reference sequence). Trimming stripped 3 bases from V and 7 bases from J, with 17 bases between. The CDR3 totals 15 residues. The CDR3 here is CASSLSGQVRNTQYF. The CDR3 nucleotides read TGTGCCAGCAGTTTGTCAGGGCAGGTTAGGAATACGCAGTATTTT.

This clonotype was picked up many times. V and J are TRBV5-1 and TRBJ2-1, with TRBD1 as a possible D gene (5 bases). V lost 2 bases and J 7 bases, leaving 16 bases between the germline ends. Germline CDR1 reads SGHRS; CDR2 reads YFSETQ. This CDR3 region has 15 residues. CDR3 protein: CASSFRRLQANEQFF. DNA of the CDR3: TGCGCCAGCAGCTTCAGGCGGTTACAGGCAAATGAGCAGTTCTTC.